The clone carrying this TCR beta chain registers medium-sized by frequency. The target antigen is unknown. The V gene's germline CDR1 is MNHEY and CDR2 SVGAGI. The CDR3 has 14 amino acids. TRB was amplified by touch-down multiplex PCR, primer pools A and B combined. Using the multiplex PCR reads, TCRdb records one entry per CDR3 protein without DNA. The table for this sample gives some 1,900 distinct CDR3 sequences. The data stem from a study of T cell clusters in autoimmune cytopenias. The wider study: The median distinct TRB clonotype count was fewer than 3,000 per sample, from a median around 50,000 reads.

Study-level results: TRB repertoire shifts in secondary cytopenia and chronic lymphocytic leukemia mostly reflected lymphoma, not autoimmunity. Functional roles of the in silico T cell clusters still await experimental validation. Primary autoimmune cytopenia patients seemingly lacked the physiological T cell clusters found in healthy donors.

Tens of thousands of genome equivalents of blood DNA were amplified for TRB. This sequence joins TRBV6-5 and TRBJ1-1; TCRdb outputs TRBD1, but without DNA this stays unchecked. The TCR was taken from a human donor with an autoimmune cytopenia, with autoimmune hepatitis or in good health (not recorded which). The specimen was peripheral blood. CDR3 sequence: CASSYRRANTEAFF.